A single sample is the source of the 25 T cell receptor beta chains below, sequenced in a study of cytomegalovirus exposure and HLA in healthy donors. 13 Jbeta primers and 60 Vbeta primers were used for the PCR. TCRdb's copy holds only in-frame clones and misses some; the assay was immunoSEQ multiplex PCR. The sample lists around 140,000 clones, around four fifths occurring once. The material sequenced was PBMCs. The source of these receptors is a male donor in good health and CMV-seronegative.

The rearrangement links TRBV7-3 to TRBJ2-7, with 9 bases matching TRBD2. The CDR3 runs 16 residues. V lost 3 bases, J lost 6 bases, and 12 bases stayed unmatched. Per germline, CDR1 SGHTA and CDR2 FQGTGA. The CDR3 region is CASSLSRGGLAGEQYF. CDR3 DNA sequence: TGTGCCAGCAGCTTGAGTCGCGGGGGACTAGCCGGCGAGCAGTACTTC.

This clone showed up just once. The chain couples TRBV4-1 to TRBJ1-5; D perhaps matches TRBD1 (6 bases). V lost 1 base and J 7 bases, leaving 17 bases between the germline ends. The length of the CDR3 is 16 residues. CDR1 and CDR2 (germline): MGHRA, YSYEKL. CDR3 nucleotide sequence: TGCGCCAGCAGCCAAGTAGTACAGGGCGGAAAACAGCCCCAGCATTTT. This codes for CASSQVVQGGKQPQHF.

The V gene is TRBV30, the J gene TRBJ2-7, with D perhaps TRBD2 (6 bases). The CDR3 covers 14 residues. V was clipped by 0 bases and J by 4 bases, with 13 bases between them. Germline V gene data show CDR1 as GTSNPN and CDR2 as SVGIG (reference sequence). Written as DNA, the CDR3 is TGTGCCTGGAGTGTGATTGCAGGGACTTACGAGCAGTACTTC. It codes for CAWSVIAGTYEQYF.

The chain carries TRBV5-5 and TRBJ2-1; D is undetermined. CDR3 length: 13 residues. The germline gives CDR1 SGHKS, CDR2 YYEKEE (reference sequence). The V end was cut by 0 bases, the J end by 10 bases, with 11 bases between. The CDR3 bases are TGTGCCAGCAGCTTGGCCTCCATCAGGGAGCAGTTCTTC. Protein sequence: CASSLASIREQFF.

V usage is TRBV28 and J usage is TRBJ2-3, with a weak D call TRBD1 (6 bases). This CDR3 spans 14 amino acids. Germline CDR1 is MDHEN and CDR2 is SYDVKM. Between the trimmed V and J ends, which lost 7 bases and 2 bases, there was a span of 13 bases. This CDR3 reads CASTGGGFTDTQYF. In nucleotides, the CDR3 is TGTGCCAGCACCGGTGGGGGCTTCACAGATACGCAGTATTTT.

The rearrangement joins TRBV12-1 to TRBJ1-1. TRBV12-1 is noted as a pseudogene. The CDR3 consists of 17 residues. This chain's CDR3 is CASSFDFRGTSNTEAFF. In DNA, the CDR3 is TGTGCCAGCAGCTTTGATTTTCGGGGAACGTCGAACACTGAAGCTTTCTTT.

The rearrangement links TRBV6-5 to TRBJ1-4, with a weak D call TRBD1 (5 bases). Germline V gene sequence: CDR1 MNHEY, CDR2 SVGAGI. CDR3 length equals 14 residues. The V end was cut by 4 bases, the J end by 4 bases, with 10 bases between. CDR3 nucleotides: TGTGCCAGCAGTTTGACGGGGGGTAATGAAAAACTGTTTTTT. Its protein product is CASSLTGGNEKLFF.

This clone was picked up a small number of times. The chain is built from TRBV4-3 and TRBJ2-5; 7 bases line up with TRBD1. Germline CDR1 and CDR2: LGHNA and YSLEER. This CDR3 has 15 residues. After removal of 0 bases from V and 2 bases from J, the junction contained 3 bases not matched to a gene. CDR3 DNA sequence: TGCGCCAGCAGCCAAGATAGGGACAGTCAAGAGACCCAGTACTTC. Encoded protein: CASSQDRDSQETQYF.

This sequence joins TRBV4-2 and TRBJ1-3; D is perhaps TRBD1 (6 bases). In germline, CDR1 is LGHNA, CDR2 YNFKEQ. The CDR3 sequence is 17 residues long. Deletions cut 1 base from V and 3 bases from J, with 16 bases between. Written as DNA, the CDR3 is TGTGCCAGCAGCCAAGTTGCAGGGGATCGAGGTGGAAACACCATATATTTT. Its protein is CASSQVAGDRGGNTIYF.

The rearrangement joins TRBV19 to TRBJ2-2; weak D call: TRBD1 (6 bases). This CDR3 is 15 amino acids long. Germline V gives CDR1 LNHDA, CDR2 SQIVND (reference sequence). V lost 6 bases and J 4 bases, leaving 15 bases between the germline ends. CDR3 amino acids: CASRPGQLLTGELFF. The DNA for the CDR3 is TGTGCCAGTAGACCCGGACAGTTACTCACCGGGGAGCTGTTTTTT. Full variable domain (rest looked up from reference TRBV19 and TRBJ2-2): DGGITQSPKYLFRKEGQNVTLSCEQNLNHDAMYWYRQDPGQGLRLIYYSQIVNDFQKGDIAEGYSVSREKKESFPLTVTSAQKNPTAFYLCASRPGQLLTGELFFGEGSRLTVL.

The V gene is TRBV7-2, the J gene TRBJ1-3, with TRBD1 matching 7 bases. The CDR3 sequence is 16 residues long. J was trimmed by 2 bases and V by 1 base; bases with no gene match: 5. CDR1 SGHTA and CDR2 FQGNSA come from the germline V gene. DNA for the CDR3: TGTGCCAGCAGCTTAGGACAGGGATGGACTGGAAACACCATATATTTT. It is translated as CASSLGQGWTGNTIYF.

This sequence joins TRBV6-5 and TRBJ2-1, with 9 bases that match TRBD2. Germline V gives CDR1 MNHEY, CDR2 SVGAGI. The CDR3 contains 16 residues. With 3 bases clipped from V and 9 bases from J, the junction kept 12 bases outside the gene matches. The CDR3 reads CASSYSGGGRALEQFF. For the CDR3, the DNA is TGTGCCAGCAGTTATTCAGGCGGCGGGAGGGCCCTTGAGCAGTTCTTC.

This chain uses TRBV10-3 with TRBJ2-3; 13 bases match TRBD2. The V segment lost 7 bases and the J segment 0 bases; nucleotides outside the gene matches: 7. In germline, CDR1 is ENHRY, CDR2 SYGVKD. This CDR3 is 17 amino acids long. CDR3 sequence reads: CAIIPGLAGTSTDTQYF. The CDR3 bases are TGTGCCATCATCCCGGGACTAGCGGGGACTAGCACAGATACGCAGTATTTT.

V is TRBV5-6 and J is TRBJ1-2; D may be TRBD1 (5 bases). The CDR3 sequence is 15 residues long. Trimming stripped 4 bases from V and 1 base from J, with 14 bases between. Germline CDR1 and CDR2: SGHDT and YYEEEE. In DNA form, the CDR3 reads TGTGCCAGCAGCCCGGTCGGCAGGGTTAACTATGGCTACACCTTC. Protein: CASSPVGRVNYGYTF.

This clone occurred a few times. The chain couples TRBV6-6 to TRBJ2-7; 9 bases line up with TRBD2. J was trimmed by 1 base and V by 4 bases; bases with no gene match: 2. Germline CDR1 MNHNY, CDR2 SVGAGI (reference sequence). The CDR3 length is 14 residues. DNA for the CDR3: TGTGCCAGCAGTTCGAGCGGGGGGTCCTACGAGCAGTACTTC. This encodes CASSSSGGSYEQYF.

V and J are TRBV15 and TRBJ1-5; 8 bases agree with TRBD1. CDR1 is LNHNV, CDR2 YYDKDF, per germline (reference sequence). CDR3 size: 14 residues. J was trimmed by 6 bases and V by 3 bases; bases with no gene match: 4. Here the CDR3 DNA reads TGTGCCACCAGCAGCACAGGGGGAGGTCAGCCCCAGCATTTT. Protein sequence: CATSSTGGGQPQHF.

The chain links TRBV9 to TRBJ2-7, with TRBD1 identical over 9 bases. Germline loops: CDR1 SGDLS, CDR2 YYNGEE. With V trimmed by 4 bases and J by 2 bases, 7 bases remained unmatched. The CDR3 is made up of 15 amino acids. The CDR3 nucleotides are TGTGCCAGCAGCCCCCTAGGGACAGGGCCCTACGAGCAGTACTTC. Amino acid sequence: CASSPLGTGPYEQYF.

This chain uses TRBV28 with TRBJ2-7, with 8 bases lining up with TRBD1. V trimming: 4 bases; J trimming: 2 bases; junction bases outside the gene matches: 4. Germline V gene lookup returns CDR1 MDHEN and CDR2 SYDVKM. This CDR3 contains 14 residues. For the CDR3, the DNA is TGTGCCAGCAGTTCCGACAGGGGACCCTACGAGCAGTACTTC. Residues: CASSSDRGPYEQYF.

The genes are TRBV7-2 and TRBJ2-1; D possibly corresponds to TRBD2 (5 bases). The CDR3 has 14 residues. Germline loops: CDR1 SGHTA, CDR2 FQGNSA. The V end was cut by 0 bases, the J end by 15 bases, with 18 bases between. CDR3 amino acids: CASSLANGGRLLFF. The CDR3 DNA sequence: TGTGCCAGCAGCTTAGCGAATGGTGGGAGACTCCTGTTCTTC.

About this clone: One end of the junction is discordant with germline, which a read error may explain. The CDR3 coding sequence is TGTTCCAGCACCAAAGGTGGCGGGGGGGTCTACAATGAGCAGTTCTTC. Translation gives CSSTKGGGGVYNEQFF. The chain employs TRBV7-9 and TRBJ2-1; TRBD2 agrees at 9 bases. Germline V gene lookup returns CDR1 SEHNR and CDR2 FQNEAQ (reference sequence). The CDR3 totals 16 residues. Supplemented by reference TRBV7-9 and TRBJ2-1, the full variable domain reads DTGVSQNPRHKITKRGQNVTFRCDPISEHNRLYWYRQTLGQGPEFLTYFQNEAQLEKSRLLSDRFSAERPKGSFSTLEIQRTEQGDSAMYLCSSTKGGGGVYNEQFFGPGTRLTVL.

This clone was picked up a small number of times. V usage is TRBV30 and J usage is TRBJ2-1, with TRBD1 identical over 10 bases. CDR3 size: 14 residues. Trimming cost V 0 bases and J 9 bases; bases outside gene matches: 5. Germline lookup yields CDR1 GTSNPN and CDR2 SVGIG (reference sequence). The chain's CDR3 is CAWSVGTGELEQFF. The CDR3 DNA reads TGTGCCTGGAGTGTAGGGACAGGGGAACTTGAGCAGTTCTTC.

The chain uses TRBV6-1 and TRBJ2-4; D not certain. Trimming removed 6 bases at V and 4 bases at J, with 10 bases between. Per germline, CDR1 MNHNS and CDR2 SASEGT. This CDR3 contains 13 residues. The CDR3 nucleotides read TGTGCCAGCAGCCAACTTCTTAAAAACATTCAGTACTTC. Translating it yields CASSQLLKNIQYF.

The J gene is TRBJ2-2, the V gene TRBV7-2, with 10 bases matching TRBD2. The germline CDR1 and CDR2 sequences are SGHTA and FQGNSA. V gave up 3 bases and J gave up 6 bases; unmatched junction bases: 4. The CDR3 is 15 amino acids. The CDR3 here is CASSLRLAGAGELFF. DNA of the CDR3: TGTGCCAGCAGCTTGAGGCTAGCGGGAGCCGGGGAGCTGTTTTTT.

The J gene is TRBJ2-1, the V gene TRBV6-1, with 12 bases aligning to TRBD2. The CDR3 is 17 residues long. V shed 0 bases, J shed 10 bases, and the junction held 10 bases outside the gene matches. The germline CDR1 and CDR2 sequences are MNHNS and SASEGT. The CDR3 loop reads CASSEAPLAGGPGEQFF. As DNA, the CDR3 is TGTGCCAGCAGTGAAGCGCCACTAGCGGGGGGCCCAGGAGAGCAGTTCTTC.

This chain connects TRBV10-3 to TRBJ1-5, with D uncertain. Germline CDR1 is ENHRY and CDR2 is SYGVKD. Trimming cost V 7 bases and J 0 bases, with 10 bases left between them. The CDR3 is 14 amino acids. The CDR3 spells CAINQEGSNQPQHF. The CDR3 bases are TGTGCCATCAATCAGGAGGGTAGCAATCAGCCCCAGCATTTT.